This T cell receptor beta chain was retrieved from a study of blood T cell repertoires in COVID-19. This CDR3 is 16 amino acids long. Germline values: CDR1 SGHRS, CDR2 YFSETQ. V shed 4 bases and J 2 bases; nucleotides not matched to a gene: 9. Ages ranged from roughly 18 to 100 years, with residence in 20 to 30 US areas. Original handling: Amplification with reference gene primers provided the estimates of nucleated cell counts. Using immunoSEQ multiplex PCR, the repertoire was profiled, and TCRdb retains in-frame clones only, with some absent. The D gene and trimming were derived from the DNA, and the V and J assignments and clone size from that table. This sample has 300,000 to 500,000 clones; 88% occur once, and the top ten carry roughly 2%.

This sequence joins TRBV5-1 and TRBJ2-7; 10 bases line up with TRBD1. The origin of this receptor is a woman between 40 and 55 years old with acute COVID-19. Sequencing was performed on PBMCs or T cells enriched from blood (not recorded which). The CDR3 DNA sequence: TGCGCCAGCAGCGCAACCGGGACAGGGGTTACCTACGAGCAGTACTTC. Protein: CASSATGTGVTYEQYF.